Listed below are T cell receptor beta chains from one sample, sequenced in a study of T cell repertoires in ileal Crohn's disease. Measured with immunoSEQ multiplex PCR; TCRdb has only the in-frame clones, and not every one. This table holds more than 11,000 clones, 80% to 85% found once. Specimen: ileal tissue. Receptors were obtained from an adult with Crohn's disease. Each CDR3 is given with its conserved first and last residue. A D gene is named only where the DNA matches it firmly. Rows give clone size only sometimes, using once, few, many, or a class for an expanded clone.

>TRBJ2-1|17|.|TRBV7-2|.
TGTGCCAGCAGCTCCGACCGTTGGGCCTCAAGCGGCCATGAGCAGTTCTTC
CASSSDRWASSGHEQFF
>TRBJ2-5|17|TRBD2|TRBV30|.
TGTGCCTGGAGTGTGGGCATAGCGGGGGGATCCCAAGAGACCCAGTACTTC
CAWSVGIAGGSQETQYF
>TRBJ1-1|15|TRBD1|TRBV28|.
TGTGCCAGCAGTTTAGGGACAGGGAGATCCACTGAAGCTTTCTTT
CASSLGTGRSTEAFF
>TRBJ1-4|16|TRBD1|TRBV11-2|.
TGTGCCAGCAGCTTAGATCCGACAGGGGGCAGGGAAAAACTGTTTTTT
CASSLDPTGGREKLFF
>TRBJ1-5|15|TRBD1|TRBV6-1|.
TGTGCCAGCAGTGGGCAAGGACAGGGGGGTCAGCCCCAGCATTTT
CASSGQGQGGQPQHF
>TRBJ1-4|16|TRBD1|TRBV4-2|.
TGTGCCAGCAGCCAAGAGGGGGGGACAGGGGGCGAAAAACTGTTTTTT
CASSQEGGTGGEKLFF
>TRBJ1-2|14|.|TRBV5-4|.
TGTGCCAGCAGCTTGGACCAGTCTAACTATGGCTACACCTTC
CASSLDQSNYGYTF
>TRBJ2-3|14|.|TRBV7-2|.
TGTGCCAGCAGCTTAGGGACTAGCACAGATACGCAGTATTTT
CASSLGTSTDTQYF
>TRBJ1-6|15|TRBD1|TRBV5-8|.
TGTGCCAGCAGCCAATGGGACAGGGGGAACTCACCCCTCCACTTT
CASSQWDRGNSPLHF
>TRBJ1-4|16|TRBD1|TRBV27|.
TGTGCCAGCAGTCCTCTTCCCGGGACAGGGGATGAAAAACTGTTTTTT
CASSPLPGTGDEKLFF
>TRBJ2-2|12|.|TRBV7-6|.
TGTGCCAGCAGCTTAACAGCCGGGGAGCTGTTTTTT
CASSLTAGELFF
>TRBJ2-3|14|TRBD1|TRBV9|.
TGTGCCAGCAGCGTCACAGGGGCGGCAGATACGCAGTATTTT
CASSVTGAADTQYF
>TRBJ2-1|13|.|TRBV5-1|.
TGCGCCAGCAGCTCGGACATTCTGAATGAGCAGTTCTTC
CASSSDILNEQFF
>TRBJ2-7|14|.|TRBV27|once
TGTGCCAGCAGTTTAGGGGCCCACGGATACGAGCAGTACTTC
CASSLGAHGYEQYF
>TRBJ1-1|13|.|TRBV25-1|.
TGTGCCAGCAGCTTATCCCTGCGCACTGAAGCTTTCTTT
CASSLSLRTEAFF
>TRBJ2-7|11|.|TRBV6-1|.
TGTGCCAGTGAGAAGGGGGTAGGACAGTACTTC
CASEKGVGQYF
>TRBJ2-7|15|TRBD1|TRBV19|.
TGTGCCAGTAGTGTAGGGGGACAGGTTGTCGACGAGCAGTACTTC
CASSVGGQVVDEQYF
>TRBJ2-2|14|.|TRBV10-1|.
TGCGCCAGCAGTGAGAACAGGGTGGCCGGGGAGCTGTTTTTT
CASSENRVAGELFF
>TRBJ2-4|17|.|TRBV10-2|.
TGCGCCAGCAGCGAACCGGGACACAACTTAGCCAAAAACATTCAGTACTTC
CASSEPGHNLAKNIQYF
>TRBJ1-2|15|.|TRBV5-4|few
TGTGCCAGCAGCTTGGGGGCATCTCAACAGGGTGGCTACACCTTC
CASSLGASQQGGYTF
>TRBJ1-2|14|TRBD1|TRBV30|.
TGTGCCTGGAGGGCGACAGGGGGCGTCTATGGCTACACCTTC
CAWRATGGVYGYTF
>TRBJ2-1|14|TRBD2|TRBV5-1|.
TGCGCCAGCGGGGTGGCTAGCGGATACAATGAGCAGTTCTTC
CASGVASGYNEQFF
>TRBJ2-1|15|TRBD1|TRBV19|once
TGTGCCAGTAGTATAACAGGGGGCGCCGAAAATGAGCAGTTCTTC
CASSITGGAENEQFF
>TRBJ1-4|16|.|TRBV5-1|.
TGCGCCAGCAGCTTGGGGCCCGCCGTCGGAGGGGAAAAACTGTTTTTT
CASSLGPAVGGEKLFF
>TRBJ1-4|14|.|TRBV28|.
TGTGCCAGCAGTTTGCGGGGCGGCGTTGAAAAACTGTTTTTT
CASSLRGGVEKLFF
>TRBJ1-2|14|.|TRBV7-3|.
TGTGCCAGCAGCCCCGACGGGTTTAACTATGGCTACACCTTC
CASSPDGFNYGYTF
>TRBJ2-3|14|.|TRBV11-3|.
TGTGCCAGCAGCTTAGGGGCAGCGGAAGATACGCAGTATTTT
CASSLGAAEDTQYF
>TRBJ2-7|15|TRBD2|TRBV29-1|.
TGCAGCGTTGTAGCGGGGGACCAAAGACCCTACGAGCAGTACTTC
CSVVAGDQRPYEQYF
>TRBJ1-5|15|.|TRBV7-2|.
TGTGCCAGCAGCTTAGTTCAGGGGAGCAATCAGCCCCAGCATTTT
CASSLVQGSNQPQHF
>TRBJ2-5|17|TRBD1|TRBV2|.
TGTGCCAGCAGCACGACTCTTCTCGGACAGGGAGGAGAGACCCAGTACTTC
CASSTTLLGQGGETQYF
>TRBJ1-3|15|.|TRBV19|medium-sized
TGTACGGGTATTACAGGGACGGACTCTGGAAACACCATATATTTT
CTGITGTDSGNTIYF
>TRBJ2-7|15|.|TRBV2|.
TGTGCCAGCAGTGAAGCCGAACTTTCGTCCTACGAGCAGTACTTC
CASSEAELSSYEQYF
>TRBJ1-5|15|TRBD1|TRBV5-6|.
TGTGCCAGCAGCCTCAGACAGGGCGGCGGTCAGCCCCAGCATTTT
CASSLRQGGGQPQHF
>TRBJ1-5|15|TRBD1|TRBV9|.
TGTGCCAGCAGCCCATCGGACAGGAGCAATCAGCCCCAGCATTTT
CASSPSDRSNQPQHF
>TRBJ1-3|15|.|TRBV18|.
TGTGCCAGCTCACCCTACGACAGCAGTGGAAACACCATATATTTT
CASSPYDSSGNTIYF
>TRBJ1-1|11|.|TRBV20-1|.
TGCAGTGCTAGAACAGCCCCGGCAGCTTTCTTT
CSARTAPAAFF
>TRBJ1-4|14|.|TRBV30|once
TGTGCCTGGAGTGTGGCGGAGGGTAATGAAAAACTGTTTTTT
CAWSVAEGNEKLFF
>TRBJ2-2|15|TRBD1|TRBV28|.
TGTGCCAGCAGTTCAGGGGACAGGAACACCGGGGAGCTGTTTTTT
CASSSGDRNTGELFF
>TRBJ2-7|11|.|TRBV2|.
TGTGCCAGCATGTATCAGCGAGAGCAGTACTTC
CASMYQREQYF
>TRBJ1-4|14|TRBD1|TRBV28|few
TGTGCCAGCAGAACACAGGGGGTCTTTAAAAAACTGTTTTTT
CASRTQGVFKKLFF
>TRBJ1-2|15|.|TRBV28|.
TGTGCCAGCAGTTCCTCCGGTGCGGGAGACTATGGCTACACCTTC
CASSSSGAGDYGYTF
>TRBJ2-7|14|.|TRBV18|.
TGTGCCAGCTCACCACCCACCGGGGCCTACGAGCAGTACTTC
CASSPPTGAYEQYF
>TRBJ1-2|13|.|TRBV7-2|.
TGTGCCAGCAGGAGTCAAGCGGACTATGGCTACACCTTC
CASRSQADYGYTF
>TRBJ1-4|13|.|TRBV29-1|few
TGCAGCGGTAATTTATTGGGAGATGAAAAACTGTTTTTT
CSGNLLGDEKLFF
>TRBJ2-2|19|TRBD1|TRBV7-2|.
TGTGCCAGCAGCTTAGCCCCGGGACAGTTAACCTCGAACACCGGGGAGCTGTTTTTT
CASSLAPGQLTSNTGELFF
>TRBJ2-7|14|.|TRBV7-2|.
TGTGCCAGCAGCTTAGAGCGGAGGACCTACGAGCAGTACTTC
CASSLERRTYEQYF
>TRBJ2-7|16|.|TRBV27|.
TGTGCCAGCTCGCGGAGGGCAGGAGCCATCTCCTACGAGCAGTACTTC
CASSRRAGAISYEQYF